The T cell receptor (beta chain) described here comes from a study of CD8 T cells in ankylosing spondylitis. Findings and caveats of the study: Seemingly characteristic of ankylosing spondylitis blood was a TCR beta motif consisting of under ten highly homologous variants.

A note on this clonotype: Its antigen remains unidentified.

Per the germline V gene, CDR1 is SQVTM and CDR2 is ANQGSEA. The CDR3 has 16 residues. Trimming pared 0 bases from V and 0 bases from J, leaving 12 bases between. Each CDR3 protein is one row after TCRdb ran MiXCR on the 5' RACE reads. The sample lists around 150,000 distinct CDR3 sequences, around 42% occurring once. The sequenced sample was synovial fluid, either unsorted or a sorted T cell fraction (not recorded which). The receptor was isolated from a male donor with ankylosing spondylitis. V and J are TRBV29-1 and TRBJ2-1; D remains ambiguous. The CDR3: CSVEDLPGSSYNEQFF. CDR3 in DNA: TGCAGCGTTGAAGACCTACCGGGTAGCTCCTACAATGAGCAGTTCTTC.